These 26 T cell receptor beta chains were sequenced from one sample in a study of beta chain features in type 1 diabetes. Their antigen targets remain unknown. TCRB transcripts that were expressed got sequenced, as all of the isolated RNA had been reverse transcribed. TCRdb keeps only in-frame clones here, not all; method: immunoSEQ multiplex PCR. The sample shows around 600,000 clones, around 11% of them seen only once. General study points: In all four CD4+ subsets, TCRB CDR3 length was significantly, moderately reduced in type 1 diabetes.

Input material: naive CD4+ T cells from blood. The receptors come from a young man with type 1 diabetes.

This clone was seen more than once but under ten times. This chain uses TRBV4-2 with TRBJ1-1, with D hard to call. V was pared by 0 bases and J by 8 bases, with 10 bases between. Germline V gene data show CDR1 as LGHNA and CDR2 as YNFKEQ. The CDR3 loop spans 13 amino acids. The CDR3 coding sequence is TGTGCCAGCAGCCAAGAGGCCCTTAAGGAAGCTTTCTTT. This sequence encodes CASSQEALKEAFF.

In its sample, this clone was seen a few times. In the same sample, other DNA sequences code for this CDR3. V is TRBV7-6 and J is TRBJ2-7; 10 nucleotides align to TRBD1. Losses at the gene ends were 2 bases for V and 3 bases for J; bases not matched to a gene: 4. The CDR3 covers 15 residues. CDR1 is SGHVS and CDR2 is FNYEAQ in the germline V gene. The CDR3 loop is CASSLTGTGDYEQYF. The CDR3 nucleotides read TGTGCCAGCAGCTTAACCGGGACAGGGGACTACGAGCAGTACTTC. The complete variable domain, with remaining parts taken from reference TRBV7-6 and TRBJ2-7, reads GAGVSQSPRYKVTKRGQDVALRCDPISGHVSLYWYRQALGQGPEFLTYFNYEAQQDKSGLPNDRFSAERPEGSISTLTIQRTEQRDSAMYRCASSLTGTGDYEQYFGPGTRLTVT.

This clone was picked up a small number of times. As DNA, the CDR3 is TGTGCCAGCAGTTTACAGGGCCCCCCGAACACCGGGGAGCTGTTTTTT. It encodes CASSLQGPPNTGELFF. V and J are TRBV27 and TRBJ2-2; perhaps TRBD1 as D (5 bases). V shed 2 bases and J shed 0 bases, with 10 bases lying between them. Germline V lookup: CDR1 MNHEY, CDR2 SMNVEV (reference sequence). CDR3 length: 16 residues.

The CDR3 sequence: CASSLGGLGAETQYF. CDR3 sequence (DNA): TGCGCCAGCAGCTTGGGGGGACTAGGTGCCGAGACCCAGTACTTC. This chain links TRBV5-1 with TRBJ2-5; 8 bases line up with TRBD2. V shed 0 bases, J shed 5 bases, and the junction held 6 bases outside the gene matches. Germline CDR1 and CDR2: SGHRS and YFSETQ. The CDR3 has 15 amino acids. The variable domain in full, with the rest retrieved from reference TRBV5-1 and TRBJ2-5, is KAGVTQTPRYLIKTRGQQVTLSCSPISGHRSVSWYQQTPGQGLQFLFEYFSETQRNKGNFPGRFSGRQFSNSRSEMNVSTLELGDSALYLCASSLGGLGAETQYFGPGTRLLVL.

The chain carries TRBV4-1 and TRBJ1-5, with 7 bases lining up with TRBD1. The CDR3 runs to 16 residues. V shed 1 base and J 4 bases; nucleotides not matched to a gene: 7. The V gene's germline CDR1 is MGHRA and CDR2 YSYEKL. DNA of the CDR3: TGCGCCAGCAGCCAAGTACGGGACAGCAATAATCAGCCCCAGCATTTT. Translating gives CASSQVRDSNNQPQHF.

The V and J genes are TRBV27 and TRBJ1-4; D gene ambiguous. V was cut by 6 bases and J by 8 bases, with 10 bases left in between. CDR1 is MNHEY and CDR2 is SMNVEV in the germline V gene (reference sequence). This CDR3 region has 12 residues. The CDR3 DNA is TGTGCCAGCAGGGGCAGCGGGGAAAAACTGTTTTTT. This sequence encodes CASRGSGEKLFF.

DNA for the CDR3: TGTGCCAGCAGCTCCAGGGAGGGTAGTGAGCAGTTCTTC. It codes for CASSSREGSEQFF. The chain employs TRBV7-9 and TRBJ2-1, with 7 bases lining up with TRBD2. Germline lookup yields CDR1 SEHNR and CDR2 FQNEAQ (reference sequence). CDR3 length: 13 residues. After removal of 4 bases from V and 9 bases from J, the junction contained 6 bases not matched to a gene.

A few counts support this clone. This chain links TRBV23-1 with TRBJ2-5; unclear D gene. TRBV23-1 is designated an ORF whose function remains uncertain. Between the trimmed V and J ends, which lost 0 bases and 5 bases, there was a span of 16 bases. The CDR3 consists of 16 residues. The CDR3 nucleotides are TGCGCCAGCAGTCAATCCGGTCCGACCCAAGGGGAGACCCAGTACTTC. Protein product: CASSQSGPTQGETQYF.

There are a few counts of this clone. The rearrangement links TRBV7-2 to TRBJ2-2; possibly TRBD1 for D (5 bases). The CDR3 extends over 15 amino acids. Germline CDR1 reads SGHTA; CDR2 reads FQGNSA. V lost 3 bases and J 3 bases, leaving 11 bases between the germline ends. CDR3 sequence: CASSFTGADTGELFF. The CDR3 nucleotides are TGTGCCAGCAGCTTCACTGGGGCTGACACCGGGGAGCTGTTTTTT.

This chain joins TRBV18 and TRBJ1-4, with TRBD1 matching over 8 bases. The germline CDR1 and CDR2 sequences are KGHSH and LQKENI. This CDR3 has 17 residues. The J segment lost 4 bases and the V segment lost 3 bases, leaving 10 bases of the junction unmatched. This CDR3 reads CASSPGLDRGYNEKLFF. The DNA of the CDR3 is TGTGCCAGCTCACCCGGCCTTGACAGGGGTTATAATGAAAAACTGTTTTTT. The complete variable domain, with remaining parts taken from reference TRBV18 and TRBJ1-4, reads NAGVMQNPRHLVRRRGQEARLRCSPMKGHSHVYWYRQLPEEGLKFMVYLQKENIIDESGMPKERFSAEFPKEGPSILRIQQVVRGDSAAYFCASSPGLDRGYNEKLFFGSGTQLSVL.

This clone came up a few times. The CDR3 region has the DNA TGTGCCAGCAGCACCTTGGACAGGGTGAGGTATGGCTACACCTTC. Amino acids: CASSTLDRVRYGYTF. This chain uses TRBV21-1 with TRBJ1-2; the table's D call, TRBD1, was not checked against the DNA. TRBV21-1 is annotated as a pseudogene. The CDR3 has 15 amino acids.

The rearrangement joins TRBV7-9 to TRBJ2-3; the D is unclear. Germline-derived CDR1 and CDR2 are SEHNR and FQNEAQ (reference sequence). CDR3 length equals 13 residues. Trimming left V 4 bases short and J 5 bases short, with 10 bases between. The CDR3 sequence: CASSSSWGDTQYF. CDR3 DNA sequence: TGTGCCAGCAGCTCCTCCTGGGGAGATACGCAGTATTTT.

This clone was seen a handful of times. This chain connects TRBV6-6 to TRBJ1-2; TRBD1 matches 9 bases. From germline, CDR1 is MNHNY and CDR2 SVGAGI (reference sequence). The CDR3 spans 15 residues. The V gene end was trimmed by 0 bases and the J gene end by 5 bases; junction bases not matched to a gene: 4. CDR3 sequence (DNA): TGTGCCAGCAGTTACTCCCCGGGACAGGGTTATGGCTACACCTTC. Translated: CASSYSPGQGYGYTF.

The CDR3 coding sequence is TGTGCCAGCAGCTTACGACTGGACAGGGTCCGCCACGAGCAGTACTTC. This translates into CASSLRLDRVRHEQYF. V gene TRBV7-3 combines with J gene TRBJ2-7, with TRBD1 identical over 8 bases. The trim removed 2 bases at V and 5 bases at J, leaving 11 bases unmatched. The CDR3 totals 16 residues. From germline, CDR1 is SGHTA and CDR2 FQGTGA.

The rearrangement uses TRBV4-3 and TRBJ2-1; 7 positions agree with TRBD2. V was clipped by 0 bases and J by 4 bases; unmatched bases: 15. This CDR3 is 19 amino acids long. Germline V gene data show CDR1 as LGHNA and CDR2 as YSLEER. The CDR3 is CASSQEPPRERDIYNEQFF. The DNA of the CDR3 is TGCGCCAGCAGCCAAGAACCCCCCCGCGAGCGGGATATTTACAATGAGCAGTTCTTC.

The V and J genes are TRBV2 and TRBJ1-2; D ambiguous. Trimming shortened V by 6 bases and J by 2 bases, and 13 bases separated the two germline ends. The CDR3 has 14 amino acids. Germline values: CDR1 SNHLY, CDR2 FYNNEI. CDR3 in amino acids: CASRPRGGNYGYTF. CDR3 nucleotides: TGTGCCAGCAGACCCCGGGGAGGGAACTATGGCTACACCTTC.

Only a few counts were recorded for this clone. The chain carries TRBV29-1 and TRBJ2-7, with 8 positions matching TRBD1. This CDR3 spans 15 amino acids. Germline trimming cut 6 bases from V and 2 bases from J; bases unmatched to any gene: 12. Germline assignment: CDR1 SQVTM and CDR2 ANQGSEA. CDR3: CSVDAGGVSAYEQYF. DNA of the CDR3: TGCAGCGTGGACGCAGGGGGCGTGAGTGCCTACGAGCAGTACTTC.

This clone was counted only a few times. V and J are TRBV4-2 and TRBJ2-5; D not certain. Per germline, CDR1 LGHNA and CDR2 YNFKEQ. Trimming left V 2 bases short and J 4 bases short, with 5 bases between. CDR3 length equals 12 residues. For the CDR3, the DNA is TGTGCCAGCAGCCAACCCGGAGAGACCCAGTACTTC. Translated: CASSQPGETQYF.

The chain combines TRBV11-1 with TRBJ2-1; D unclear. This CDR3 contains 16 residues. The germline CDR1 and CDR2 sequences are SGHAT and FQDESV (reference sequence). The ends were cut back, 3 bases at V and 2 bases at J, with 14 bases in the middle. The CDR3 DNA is TGTGCCAGCAGCTTTTTCAAGGGTAGTACCTACAATGAGCAGTTCTTC. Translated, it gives CASSFFKGSTYNEQFF.

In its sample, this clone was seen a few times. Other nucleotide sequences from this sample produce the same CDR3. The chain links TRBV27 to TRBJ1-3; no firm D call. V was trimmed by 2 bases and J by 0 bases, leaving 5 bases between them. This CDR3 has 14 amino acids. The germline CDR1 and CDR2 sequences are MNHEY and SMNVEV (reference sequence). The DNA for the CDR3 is TGTGCCAGCAGTTTAACGGGCTCTGGAAACACCATATATTTT. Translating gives CASSLTGSGNTIYF.

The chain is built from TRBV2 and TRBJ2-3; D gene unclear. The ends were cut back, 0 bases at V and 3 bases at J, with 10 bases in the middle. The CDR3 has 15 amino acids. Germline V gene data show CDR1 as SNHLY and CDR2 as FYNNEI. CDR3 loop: CASSEAGWATDTQYF. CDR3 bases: TGTGCCAGCAGTGAAGCTGGGTGGGCAACAGATACGCAGTATTTT. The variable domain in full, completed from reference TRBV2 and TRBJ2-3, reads EPEVTQTPSHQVTQMGQEVILRCVPISNHLYFYWYRQILGQKVEFLVSFYNNEISEKSEIFDDQFSVERPDGSNFTLKIRSTKLEDSAMYFCASSEAGWATDTQYFGPGTRLTVL.

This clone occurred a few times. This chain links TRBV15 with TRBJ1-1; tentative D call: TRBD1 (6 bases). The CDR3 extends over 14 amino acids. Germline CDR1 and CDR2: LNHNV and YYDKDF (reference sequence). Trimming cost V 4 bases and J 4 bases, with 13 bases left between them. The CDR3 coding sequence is TGTGCCACCAGCAACAGGGTATTGAGCACTGAAGCTTTCTTT. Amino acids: CATSNRVLSTEAFF.

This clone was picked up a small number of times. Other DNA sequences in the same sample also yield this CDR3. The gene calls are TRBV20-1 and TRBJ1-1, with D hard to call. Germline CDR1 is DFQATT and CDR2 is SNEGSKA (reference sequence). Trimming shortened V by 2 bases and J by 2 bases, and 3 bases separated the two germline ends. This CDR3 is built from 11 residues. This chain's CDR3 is CSARLNTEAFF. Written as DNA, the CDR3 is TGCAGTGCTAGACTTAACACTGAAGCTTTCTTT.

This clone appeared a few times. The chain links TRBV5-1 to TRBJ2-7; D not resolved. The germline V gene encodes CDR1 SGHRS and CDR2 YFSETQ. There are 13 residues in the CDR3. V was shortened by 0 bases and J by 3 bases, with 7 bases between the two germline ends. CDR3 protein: CASSLEPNYEQYF. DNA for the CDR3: TGCGCCAGCAGCTTGGAACCGAACTACGAGCAGTACTTC.

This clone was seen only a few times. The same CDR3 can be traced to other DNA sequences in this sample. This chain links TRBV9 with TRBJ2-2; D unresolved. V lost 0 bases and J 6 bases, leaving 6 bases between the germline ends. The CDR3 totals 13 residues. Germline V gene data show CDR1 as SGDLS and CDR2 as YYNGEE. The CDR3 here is CASSVVGSGELFF. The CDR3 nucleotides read TGTGCCAGCAGCGTAGTCGGGTCCGGGGAGCTGTTTTTT.

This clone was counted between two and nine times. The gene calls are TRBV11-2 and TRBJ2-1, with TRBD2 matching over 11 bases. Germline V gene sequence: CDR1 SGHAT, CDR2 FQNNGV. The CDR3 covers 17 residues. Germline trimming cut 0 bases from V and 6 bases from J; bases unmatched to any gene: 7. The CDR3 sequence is CASSLDLFTSGGNEQFF. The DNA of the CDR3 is TGTGCCAGCAGCTTAGATCTATTTACTAGCGGGGGCAATGAGCAGTTCTTC.